Below, 5 T cell receptor beta chains from the same sample are listed, as sequenced in a study of cytomegalovirus exposure and HLA in healthy donors. PCR employed 60 Vbeta and 13 Jbeta primers. The assay was immunoSEQ multiplex PCR, and TCRdb's table has in-frame clones only and misses some. In the table there are over 110,000 clones, 80% of which are singletons. The material sequenced was PBMCs. All receptors come from a male donor in good health and CMV-seropositive.

Of note for this clone: Other DNA sequences from this sample encode an identical CDR3 as well. The chain employs TRBV5-1 and TRBJ2-3; 7 bases are shared with TRBD1. CDR3 length equals 15 residues. Germline V gene lookup returns CDR1 SGHRS and CDR2 YFSETQ. V shed 0 bases and J 3 bases; nucleotides not matched to a gene: 4. The CDR3 loop is CASSLVATGTDTQYF. The CDR3, as DNA: TGCGCCAGCAGCTTGGTCGCGACAGGGACAGATACGCAGTATTTT. Filled out from reference TRBV5-1 and TRBJ2-3, the complete variable domain reads KAGVTQTPRYLIKTRGQQVTLSCSPISGHRSVSWYQQTPGQGLQFLFEYFSETQRNKGNFPGRFSGRQFSNSRSEMNVSTLELGDSALYLCASSLVATGTDTQYFGPGTRLTVL.

The rearrangement links TRBV18 to TRBJ1-2; D may be TRBD1 (5 bases). Germline V gives CDR1 KGHSH, CDR2 LQKENI. The CDR3 runs 14 residues. V lost 3 bases and J lost 4, with 12 bases in between. The CDR3 loop is CASSPAGQLYGYTF. The CDR3 nucleotides are TGTGCCAGCTCACCGGCGGGGCAGCTCTATGGCTACACCTTC.

The chain carries TRBV4-2 and TRBJ1-2; D may be TRBD1 (6 bases). Germline lookup yields CDR1 LGHNA and CDR2 YNFKEQ. Trimming removed 0 bases at V and 8 bases at J, with 16 bases between. The CDR3 has 15 residues. Here the CDR3 DNA reads TGTGCCAGCAGCCAAGATCCCACAGGGACCAGGGGCTACACCTTC. As protein: CASSQDPTGTRGYTF.

J is TRBJ1-2 and V is TRBV6-1; 9 nucleotides align to TRBD1. This CDR3 has 15 amino acids. The J segment lost 9 bases and the V segment lost 5 bases, leaving 13 bases of the junction unmatched. Germline loops: CDR1 MNHNS, CDR2 SASEGT. The CDR3: CASSPPAGQGRSYTF. The CDR3 nucleotides are TGTGCCAGCAGTCCCCCGGCAGGACAGGGGCGAAGCTACACCTTC.

The chain recombines TRBV5-1 with TRBJ2-1; TRBD2 matches at 10 bases. Per the germline V gene, CDR1 is SGHRS and CDR2 is YFSETQ. Germline trimming cut 3 bases from V and 3 bases from J; bases unmatched to any gene: 18. The length of the CDR3 is 20 residues. The CDR3 nucleotides read TGCGCCAGCAGCTCTGCCCCTACTAGCGGGGCCCCTGGTTTCTACAATGAGCAGTTCTTC. Translating it yields CASSSAPTSGAPGFYNEQFF.